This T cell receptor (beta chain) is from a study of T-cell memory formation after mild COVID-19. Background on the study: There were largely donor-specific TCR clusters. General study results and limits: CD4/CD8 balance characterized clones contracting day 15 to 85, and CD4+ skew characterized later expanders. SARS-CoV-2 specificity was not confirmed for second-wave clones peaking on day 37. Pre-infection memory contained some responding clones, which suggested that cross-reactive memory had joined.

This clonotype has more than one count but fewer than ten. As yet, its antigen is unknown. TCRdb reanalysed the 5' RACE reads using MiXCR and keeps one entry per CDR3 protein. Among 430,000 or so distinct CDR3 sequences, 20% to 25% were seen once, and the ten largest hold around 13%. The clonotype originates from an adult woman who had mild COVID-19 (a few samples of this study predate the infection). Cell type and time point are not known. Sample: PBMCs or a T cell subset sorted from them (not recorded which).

DNA for the CDR3: TGTGCCAGTTCCGCAAGGGGCCGACTACGAAATGAAGCTTTCTTT. It translates to CASSARGRLRNEAFF. The chain is built from TRBV12-3 or TRBV12-4 and TRBJ1-1, with D maybe TRBD1 (5 bases). V was shortened by 9 bases and J by 7 bases, with 24 bases between the two germline ends. The CDR3 runs to 15 residues.